Below are 7 T cell receptor beta chains sequenced from a single sample in a study of T cell repertoires and HLA-DP antigens. These TCRs' antigens remain unknown. The table came from immunoSEQ multiplex PCR; TCRdb's copy has only in-frame clones and leaves some out. The sample yields over 100,000 clones, almost 95% seen once. Sequenced material: CD4+ T cells from PBMCs. These receptors all stem from a woman between 18 and 29 years old in good health and CMV-seronegative.

The count of this clone is one. The V call is TRBV5-1, the J call TRBJ2-2, with 10 bases fitting TRBD1. Germline V gives CDR1 SGHRS, CDR2 YFSETQ. The CDR3 is made up of 15 amino acids. Germline trimming cut 3 bases from V and 5 bases from J; bases unmatched to any gene: 4. The CDR3: CASSWTGGQTGELFF. CDR3 bases: TGCGCCAGCAGCTGGACAGGGGGTCAGACCGGGGAGCTGTTTTTT.

The chain is built from TRBV7-8 and TRBJ1-4; tentative D call: TRBD1 (5 bases). Trimming took 3 bases from V and 4 from J, leaving 12 bases between them. Germline V gene data show CDR1 as SGHVS and CDR2 as FQNEAQ. This CDR3 comprises 15 residues. DNA for the CDR3: TGTGCCAGCAGCTTTGCAGGGAACCATAATGAAAAACTGTTTTTT. Protein sequence: CASSFAGNHNEKLFF.

V gene TRBV29-1 combines with J gene TRBJ2-6; no clear D gene. The CDR3 sequence is 13 residues long. V was shortened by 7 bases and J by 2 bases, with 9 bases between the two germline ends. Germline V gives CDR1 SQVTM, CDR2 ANQGSEA. The CDR3 DNA sequence: TGCAGCGCCTTGAGTCCTGGGGCCAACGTCCTGACTTTC. This sequence encodes CSALSPGANVLTF.

V and J are TRBV5-4 and TRBJ2-5, with 7 bases identical to TRBD2. V was clipped by 4 bases and J by 2 bases; unmatched bases: 8. The CDR3 consists of 15 residues. Germline values: CDR1 SGHNT, CDR2 YYREEE (reference sequence). In DNA form, the CDR3 reads TGTGCCAGCAGCGGGGTCCCGGGGGGTCAAGAGACCCAGTACTTC. Translating it yields CASSGVPGGQETQYF.

The rearrangement links TRBV9 to TRBJ2-3; 8 nucleotides agree with TRBD2. CDR1 is SGDLS and CDR2 is YYNGEE in the germline V gene. Trimming cost V 0 bases and J 3 bases; bases outside gene matches: 3. The length of the CDR3 is 15 residues. CDR3 amino acids: CASSVVVAGTDTQYF. DNA for the CDR3: TGTGCCAGCAGCGTAGTGGTAGCGGGAACAGATACGCAGTATTTT.

The chain carries TRBV19 and TRBJ1-6; 9 bases fit TRBD1. CDR3 length: 19 amino acids. Germline loops: CDR1 LNHDA, CDR2 SQIVND (reference sequence). J gave up 0 bases and V 4 bases, and 10 bases lay outside the gene matches. DNA of the CDR3: TGTGCCAGTAGTAACGGACAGGGGTTCCCTTACTCCTATAATTCACCCCTCCACTTT. It codes for CASSNGQGFPYSYNSPLHF.

V and J are TRBV21-1 and TRBJ2-7. TRBV21-1 is an annotated pseudogene. This CDR3 has 13 residues. CDR3 protein: CASSNGTDYEQYF. The DNA of the CDR3 is TGTGCCAGCAGCAACGGGACGGATTACGAGCAGTACTTC.